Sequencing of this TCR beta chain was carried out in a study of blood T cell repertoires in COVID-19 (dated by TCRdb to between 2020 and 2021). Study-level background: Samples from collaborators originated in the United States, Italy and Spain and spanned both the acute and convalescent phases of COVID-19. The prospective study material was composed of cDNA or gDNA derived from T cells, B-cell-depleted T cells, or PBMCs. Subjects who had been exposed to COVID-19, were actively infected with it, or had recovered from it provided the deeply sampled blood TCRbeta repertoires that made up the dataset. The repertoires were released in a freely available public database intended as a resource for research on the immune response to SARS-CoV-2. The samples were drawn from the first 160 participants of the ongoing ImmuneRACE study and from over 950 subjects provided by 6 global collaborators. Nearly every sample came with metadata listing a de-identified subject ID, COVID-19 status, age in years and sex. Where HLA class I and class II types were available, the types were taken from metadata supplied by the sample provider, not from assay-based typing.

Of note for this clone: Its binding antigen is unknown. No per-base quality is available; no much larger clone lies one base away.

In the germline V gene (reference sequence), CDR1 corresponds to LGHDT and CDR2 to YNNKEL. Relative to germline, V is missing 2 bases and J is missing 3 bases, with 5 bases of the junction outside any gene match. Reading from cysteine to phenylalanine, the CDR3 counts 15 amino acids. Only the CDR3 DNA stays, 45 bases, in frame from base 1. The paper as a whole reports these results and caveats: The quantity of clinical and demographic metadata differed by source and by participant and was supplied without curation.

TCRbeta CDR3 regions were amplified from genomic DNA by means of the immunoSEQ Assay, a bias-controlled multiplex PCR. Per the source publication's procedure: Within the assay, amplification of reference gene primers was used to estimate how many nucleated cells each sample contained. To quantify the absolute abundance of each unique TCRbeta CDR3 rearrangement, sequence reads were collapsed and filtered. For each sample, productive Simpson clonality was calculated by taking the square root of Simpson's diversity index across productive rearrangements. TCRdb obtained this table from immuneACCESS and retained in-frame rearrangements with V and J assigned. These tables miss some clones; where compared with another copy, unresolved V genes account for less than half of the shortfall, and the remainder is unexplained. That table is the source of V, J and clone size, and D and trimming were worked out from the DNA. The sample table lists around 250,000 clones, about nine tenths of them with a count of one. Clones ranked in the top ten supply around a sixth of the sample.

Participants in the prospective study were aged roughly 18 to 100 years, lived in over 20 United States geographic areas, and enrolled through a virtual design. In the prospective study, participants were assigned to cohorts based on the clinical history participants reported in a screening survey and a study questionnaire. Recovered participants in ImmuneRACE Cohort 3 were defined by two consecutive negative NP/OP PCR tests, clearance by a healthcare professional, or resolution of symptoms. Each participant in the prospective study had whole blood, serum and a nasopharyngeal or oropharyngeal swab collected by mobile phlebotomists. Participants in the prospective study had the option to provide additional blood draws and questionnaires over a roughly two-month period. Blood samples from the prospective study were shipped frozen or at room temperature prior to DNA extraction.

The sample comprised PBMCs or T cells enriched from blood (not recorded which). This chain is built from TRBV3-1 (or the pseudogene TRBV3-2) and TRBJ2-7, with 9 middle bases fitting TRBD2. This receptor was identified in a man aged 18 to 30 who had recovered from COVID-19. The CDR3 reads CASSQYSGSGYEQYF. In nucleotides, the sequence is TGTGCCAGCAGCCAATATAGCGGGAGTGGCTACGAGCAGTACTTC.